The rows below give T cell receptor beta chains drawn from one sample of a study of T-cell reconstitution after alpha-beta-depleted transplantation in children. One entry per CDR3 protein, called by TCRdb with MiXCR from the PCR reads. The sample lists around 700,000 distinct CDR3 sequences, about an eighth occurring once. This sample comprised PBMCs, obtained before TCRalphabeta/CD19-depleted stem cell transplant. The receptors were gathered from a girl aged 2-15 years with congenital amegakaryocytic thrombocytopenia, due to receive a stem cell transplant. Each CDR3 is given with its conserved first and last residue. D genes are given only for firm matches. Only some rows state a clone size, as once, few, many or a class for expanded clones.

d_call	v_call	clone_size	j_call	cdr3_nt	cdr3_aa
TRBD2	TRBV15	-	TRBJ2-1	TGTGCCACCAGCAACTCGAGGCTAGCGGGAGCTGAGCAGTTCTTC	CATSNSRLAGAEQFF
TRBD1	TRBV27	many	TRBJ1-1	TGTGCCAGCAGGGGCAGGGGGTTACCGAACACTGAAGCTTTCTTT	CASRGRGLPNTEAFF
TRBD1	TRBV29-1	many	TRBJ2-7	TGCAGCACACGCGACAGGGGGTTGGAAGGCGAGCAGTACTTC	CSTRDRGLEGEQYF
TRBD1	TRBV20-1	many	TRBJ1-4	TGCAGTGCTCCTCAGCCCGGGACAGGGGGTGAAAAACTGTTTTTT	CSAPQPGTGGEKLFF
TRBD1	TRBV6-5	many	TRBJ2-7	TGTGCCAGCAGTTACACGAGGACAGGCCCAAACTACGAGCAGTACTTC	CASSYTRTGPNYEQYF
-	TRBV5-6	-	TRBJ2-5	TGTGCCAGCAGCTCCGATGGGGTCCGGGAGACCCAGTACTTC	CASSSDGVRETQYF
TRBD1	TRBV7-3	-	TRBJ1-5	TGTGCCAGCAGCTTAAGGACAGGGGCCCCAAATCAGCCCCAGCATTTT	CASSLRTGAPNQPQHF
TRBD2	TRBV18	-	TRBJ2-5	TGTGCCAGCTCCCCTCTCCCCACGGGAGGACAAGAGACCCAGTACTTC	CASSPLPTGGQETQYF
-	TRBV7-3	few	TRBJ2-1	TGTGCCAGCAGCTCGGTAGCGGGACAGGCCTACAATGAGCAGTTCTTC	CASSSVAGQAYNEQFF
-	TRBV5-1	many	TRBJ1-6	TGCGCCAGCAGCTTGGGGTCGACAGGCCCGATATATAATTCACCCCTCCACTTT	CASSLGSTGPIYNSPLHF
-	TRBV28	many	TRBJ1-2	TGTGCCAGCAGTTTACCCACGGGAATTTACTATGGCTACACCTTC	CASSLPTGIYYGYTF
TRBD1	TRBV28	few	TRBJ2-1	TGTGCCAGCAAACCGACAGGGGCTCACAATGAGCAGTTCTTC	CASKPTGAHNEQFF
-	TRBV5-1	many	TRBJ2-7	TGCGCCAGCAGCCCAGGACTCCTAGGCTACGAGCAGTACTTC	CASSPGLLGYEQYF
-	TRBV12-3/TRBV12-4	many	TRBJ2-7	TGTGCCAGCGGTCGGGGAAACGAGCAGTACTTC	CASGRGNEQYF
-	TRBV5-1	few	TRBJ2-7	TGCGCCAGCAGCTTGGTGGTGGGGCCATTTTCCGAGCAGTACTTC	CASSLVVGPFSEQYF
-	TRBV5-1	many	TRBJ2-5	TGCGCCAGCAGCTTGGTGGGCGGAGGTCAAGAGACCCAGTACTTC	CASSLVGGGQETQYF
TRBD2	TRBV3-1	few	TRBJ2-7	TGTGCCAGCAGCCAAGGAGCTAGCGGACTTACCTACGAGCAGTACTTC	CASSQGASGLTYEQYF
-	TRBV5-1	many	TRBJ2-7	TGCCCCAGGCCCTACGAGCAGTACTTC	CPRPYEQYF
-	TRBV7-9	many	TRBJ2-7	TGTGCCAGCAGCTGGGGTGGCGATCCCTACGAGCAGTACTTC	CASSWGGDPYEQYF
TRBD1	TRBV12-3/TRBV12-4	-	TRBJ1-2	TGTGCCAGCAGGAGAACCGGGACAGGAGGAAGTTTTGGCTACACCTTC	CASRRTGTGGSFGYTF
TRBD2	TRBV12-3/TRBV12-4	many	TRBJ2-5	TGTGCCAGCAGTTTAGGATCACTAGCGGGAGAGGGAGAGACCCAGTACTTC	CASSLGSLAGEGETQYF
TRBD1	TRBV20-1	many	TRBJ1-2	TGCAGTGCCAGGGACAGGGGTGCGGCTAACTATGGCTACACCTTC	CSARDRGAANYGYTF
-	TRBV12-3/TRBV12-4	few	TRBJ1-2	TGTGCCAGCAGTTTCTCGGCTTTCGTTGGCTACACCTTC	CASSFSAFVGYTF
-	TRBV20-1	-	TRBJ2-5	TGCAGTGCTAGCCTCCAGGGACTCCAAGAGACCCAGTACTTC	CSASLQGLQETQYF
TRBD1	TRBV5-1	-	TRBJ1-1	TGCGCCAGCAGCTTCGGGACAGGGGGCGCGAACACTGAAGCTTTCTTT	CASSFGTGGANTEAFF
TRBD2	TRBV7-6	many	TRBJ2-1	TGTGCCAGCAGCTTAATGGTCGGCGTTACGGCGGGAGGCTACAATGAGCAGTTCTTC	CASSLMVGVTAGGYNEQFF
-	TRBV27	-	TRBJ2-1	TGTGCCAGCAGTACCTCAAAGGGACTTGACAATGAGCAGTTCTTC	CASSTSKGLDNEQFF
-	TRBV18	few	TRBJ2-1	TGTGCCAGCTCACCCCGACCCCTCGGGGATGAGCAGTTCTTC	CASSPRPLGDEQFF
-	TRBV7-9	-	TRBJ2-7	TGTGCCAGCAGCTTCGTGAGGGCCGGCAATTACGAGCAGTACTTC	CASSFVRAGNYEQYF
-	TRBV7-9	many	TRBJ2-5	TGTGCCAGCAGCTTAGAGCCGCGCCCAGGGGAAGGGACCCAGTACTTC	CASSLEPRPGEGTQYF
-	TRBV28	many	TRBJ2-3	TGTGCCAGCAGTCGATCTGGGTTAGCGGAGGGGACAGATACGCAGTATTTT	CASSRSGLAEGTDTQYF
TRBD1	TRBV7-9	-	TRBJ2-7	TGTGCCAGCAGCCCGACAGGGAACACCTACGAGCAGTACTTC	CASSPTGNTYEQYF
TRBD2	TRBV7-8	many	TRBJ2-1	TGTGCCAGCAGCTTAGAGTTTGGCGGGAGCCCTTACAATGAGCAGTTCTTC	CASSLEFGGSPYNEQFF
TRBD1	TRBV27	few	TRBJ2-1	TGTGCCAGCAGAAGGGATCGGGACAGGGGGAACAATGAGCAGTTCTTC	CASRRDRDRGNNEQFF
TRBD2	TRBV6-2/TRBV6-3	many	TRBJ2-6	TGTGCCAGCAGTTACTTCTGGCTAGCGGGGACCTCCTCTGGGGCCAACGTCCTGACTTTC	CASSYFWLAGTSSGANVLTF
TRBD2	TRBV5-5	many	TRBJ2-3	TGTGCCAGCAGCTTGCTCGCGGGAGGGGTAGATACGCAGTATTTT	CASSLLAGGVDTQYF
TRBD1	TRBV5-1	-	TRBJ2-1	TGCGCCAGCAGGCGGACAGGGGTGGGCAATGAGCAGTTCTTC	CASRRTGVGNEQFF